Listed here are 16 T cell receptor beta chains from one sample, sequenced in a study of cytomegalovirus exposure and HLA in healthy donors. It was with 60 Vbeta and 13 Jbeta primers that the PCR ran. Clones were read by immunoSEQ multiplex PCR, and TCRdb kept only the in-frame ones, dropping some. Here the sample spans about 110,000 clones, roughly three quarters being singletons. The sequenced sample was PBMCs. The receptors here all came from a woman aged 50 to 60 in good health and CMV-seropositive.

CDR3 in DNA: TGTGCCAGCAGTGAAAGGGGGACGGCTTCCTACGAGCAGTACTTC. Encoded protein: CASSERGTASYEQYF. The chain is built from TRBV2 and TRBJ2-7; perhaps TRBD1 as D (6 bases). The V gene's germline CDR1 is SNHLY and CDR2 FYNNEI. V was cut by 2 bases and J by 1 base, with 12 bases left in between. The CDR3 runs 15 residues.

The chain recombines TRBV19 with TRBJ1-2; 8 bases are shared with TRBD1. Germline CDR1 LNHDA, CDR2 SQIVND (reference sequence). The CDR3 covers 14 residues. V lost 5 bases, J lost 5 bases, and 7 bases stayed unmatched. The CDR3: CASSPAGQDYGYTF. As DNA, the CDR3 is TGTGCCAGTAGTCCCGCGGGACAGGATTATGGCTACACCTTC.

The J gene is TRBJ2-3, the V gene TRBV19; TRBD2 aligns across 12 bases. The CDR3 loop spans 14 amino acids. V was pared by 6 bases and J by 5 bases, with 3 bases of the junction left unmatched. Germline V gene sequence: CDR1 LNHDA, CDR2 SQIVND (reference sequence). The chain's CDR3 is CASRPGLAGDTQYF. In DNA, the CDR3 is TGTGCCAGTAGGCCGGGACTAGCGGGAGATACGCAGTATTTT.

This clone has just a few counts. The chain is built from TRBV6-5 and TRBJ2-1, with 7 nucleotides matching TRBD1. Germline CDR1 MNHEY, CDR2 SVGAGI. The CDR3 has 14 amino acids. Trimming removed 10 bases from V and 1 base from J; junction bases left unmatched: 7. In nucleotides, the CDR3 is TGTGCCACGAAAACAGGGGAATCCTACAATGAGCAGTTCTTC. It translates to CATKTGESYNEQFF.

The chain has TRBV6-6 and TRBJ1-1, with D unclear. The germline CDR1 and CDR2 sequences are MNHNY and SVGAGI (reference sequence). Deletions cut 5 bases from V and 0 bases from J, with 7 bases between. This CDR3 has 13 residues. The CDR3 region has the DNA TGTGCCAGCAGTCCAGACATGAACACTGAAGCTTTCTTT. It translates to CASSPDMNTEAFF.

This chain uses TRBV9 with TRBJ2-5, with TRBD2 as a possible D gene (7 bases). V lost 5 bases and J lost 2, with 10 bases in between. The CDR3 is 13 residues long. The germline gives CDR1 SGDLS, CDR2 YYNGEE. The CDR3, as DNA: TGTGCCAGCAGTAGGGGGGGACAAGAGACCCAGTACTTC. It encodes CASSRGGQETQYF.

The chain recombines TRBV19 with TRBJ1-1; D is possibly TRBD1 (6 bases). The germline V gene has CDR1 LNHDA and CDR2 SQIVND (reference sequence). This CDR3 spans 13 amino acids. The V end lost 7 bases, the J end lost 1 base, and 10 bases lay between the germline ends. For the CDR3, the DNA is TGTGCCAGTATCCGGACAGCGAACACTGAAGCTTTCTTT. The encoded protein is CASIRTANTEAFF.

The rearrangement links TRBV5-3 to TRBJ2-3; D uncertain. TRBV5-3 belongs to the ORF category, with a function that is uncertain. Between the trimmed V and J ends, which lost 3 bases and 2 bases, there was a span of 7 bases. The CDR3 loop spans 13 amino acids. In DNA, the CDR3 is TGTGCCAGAAGCTCCTCCCTCACAGATACGCAGTATTTT. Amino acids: CARSSSLTDTQYF.

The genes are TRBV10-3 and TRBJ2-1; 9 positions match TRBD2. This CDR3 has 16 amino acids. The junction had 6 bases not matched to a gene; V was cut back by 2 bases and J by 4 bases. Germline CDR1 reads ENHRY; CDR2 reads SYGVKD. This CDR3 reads CAISEEIAGVYNEQFF. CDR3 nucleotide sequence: TGTGCCATCAGTGAGGAGATAGCGGGGGTATACAATGAGCAGTTCTTC.

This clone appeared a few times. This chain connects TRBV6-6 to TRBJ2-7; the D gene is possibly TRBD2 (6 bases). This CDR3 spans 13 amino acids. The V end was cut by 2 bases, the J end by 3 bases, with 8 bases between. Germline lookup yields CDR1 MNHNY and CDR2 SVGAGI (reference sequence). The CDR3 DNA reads TGTGCCAGCAGTTACGACGGGGGCTACGAGCAGTACTTC. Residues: CASSYDGGYEQYF.

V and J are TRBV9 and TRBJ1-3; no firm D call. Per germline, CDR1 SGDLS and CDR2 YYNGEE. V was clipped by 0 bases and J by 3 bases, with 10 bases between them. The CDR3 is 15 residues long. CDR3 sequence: CASSVGGQGGNTIYF. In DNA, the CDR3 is TGTGCCAGCAGCGTAGGAGGGCAAGGTGGAAACACCATATATTTT.

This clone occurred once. CDR3 nucleotide sequence: TGTGCCAGCAGCTTCGGACAGGGGGCTGGCTATGGCTACACCTTC. Protein product: CASSFGQGAGYGYTF. The chain has TRBV5-6 and TRBJ1-2; TRBD1 matches 11 bases. The V and J ends lost 2 bases and 4 bases, in that order; junction bases with no gene match: 4. Per the germline V gene, CDR1 is SGHDT and CDR2 is YYEEEE. This CDR3 is built from 15 residues. Full variable domain (outside the CDR3, taken from reference TRBV5-6 and TRBJ1-2): DAGVTQSPTHLIKTRGQQVTLRCSPKSGHDTVSWYQQALGQGPQFIFQYYEEEERQRGNFPDRFSGHQFPNYSSELNVNALLLGDSALYLCASSFGQGAGYGYTFGSGTRLTVV.

CDR3 sequence reads: CASGNSGALYEQYF. CDR3 bases: TGTGCCAGCGGAAATAGCGGAGCCTTGTACGAGCAGTACTTC. The V call is TRBV7-2, the J call TRBJ2-7; perhaps TRBD2 as D (6 bases). Trimming pared 8 bases from V and 4 bases from J, leaving 18 bases between. The CDR3 has 14 amino acids. Germline assignment: CDR1 SGHTA and CDR2 FQGNSA.

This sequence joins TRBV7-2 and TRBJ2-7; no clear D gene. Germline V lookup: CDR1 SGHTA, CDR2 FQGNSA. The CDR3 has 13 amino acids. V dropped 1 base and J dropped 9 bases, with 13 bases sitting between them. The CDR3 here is CASSLDLTRRQYF. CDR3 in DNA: TGTGCCAGCAGCTTAGATCTTACCCGTAGGCAGTACTTC.

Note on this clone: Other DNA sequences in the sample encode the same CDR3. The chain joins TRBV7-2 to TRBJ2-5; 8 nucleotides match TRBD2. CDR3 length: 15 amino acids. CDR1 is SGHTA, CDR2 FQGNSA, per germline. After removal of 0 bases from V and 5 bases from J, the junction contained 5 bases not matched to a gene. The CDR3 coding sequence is TGTGCCAGCAGCTTAGCGCGGGGACTAGGGGAGACCCAGTACTTC. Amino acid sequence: CASSLARGLGETQYF.

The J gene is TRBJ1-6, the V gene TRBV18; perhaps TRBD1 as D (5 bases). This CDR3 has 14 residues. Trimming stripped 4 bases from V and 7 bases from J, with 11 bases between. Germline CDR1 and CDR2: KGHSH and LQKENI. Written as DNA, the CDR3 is TGTGCCAGCTCACTGACAGATGAGAATTCACCCCTCCACTTT. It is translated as CASSLTDENSPLHF. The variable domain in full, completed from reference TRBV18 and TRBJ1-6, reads NAGVMQNPRHLVRRRGQEARLRCSPMKGHSHVYWYRQLPEEGLKFMVYLQKENIIDESGMPKERFSAEFPKEGPSILRIQQVVRGDSAAYFCASSLTDENSPLHFGNGTRLTVT.